A single sample is the source of the 15 T cell receptor beta chains below, sequenced in a study of cytomegalovirus exposure and HLA in healthy donors. It was with 60 Vbeta and 13 Jbeta primers that the PCR ran. The repertoire was sequenced with immunoSEQ multiplex PCR; TCRdb's copy has only in-frame clones and lacks some. The sample includes about 60,000 clones, about two thirds of them seen just once. What was sequenced was PBMCs. The receptors were sampled from a woman aged 60-75 years in good health and CMV-seropositive.

V and J are TRBV2 and TRBJ2-5; no reliable D call. The germline CDR1 and CDR2 sequences are SNHLY and FYNNEI. V was clipped by 6 bases and J by 2 bases, with 16 bases between them. This CDR3 spans 15 amino acids. The CDR3 here is CASSDLDFYQETQYF. The CDR3 DNA follows: TGTGCCAGCAGCGACCTCGACTTCTATCAAGAGACCCAGTACTTC.

The V gene is TRBV5-4, the J gene TRBJ1-2, with D possibly TRBD1 on 5 matching bases. Trimming cost V 3 bases and J 5 bases, with 14 bases left between them. Per germline, CDR1 SGHNT and CDR2 YYREEE (reference sequence). The CDR3 is made up of 14 amino acids. The CDR3 region has the DNA TGTGCCAGCAGCTGGGGGGGGGTCCAATATGGCTACACCTTC. Protein: CASSWGGVQYGYTF.

J is TRBJ1-4 and V is TRBV10-3; 10 positions agree with TRBD1. CDR1 and CDR2 from the germline V gene are ENHRY and SYGVKD. V trimming: 6 bases; J trimming: 0 bases; junction bases outside the gene matches: 10. CDR3 length: 18 residues. The CDR3 reads CAISDGTGEDATNEKLFF. The CDR3 DNA sequence: TGTGCCATCAGCGATGGGACAGGGGAGGATGCAACTAATGAAAAACTGTTTTTT.

The chain uses TRBV7-6 and TRBJ2-1, with 8 bases lining up with TRBD2. From germline, CDR1 is SGHVS and CDR2 FNYEAQ. This CDR3 has 17 residues. V dropped 6 bases and J dropped 4; count of bases not matched to a gene: 14. For the CDR3, the DNA is TGTGCCAGCAGTTCCTCAGAGAGCGGGGGCTATTACAATGAGCAGTTCTTC. Protein product: CASSSSESGGYYNEQFF.

J is TRBJ2-5 and V is TRBV18; D possibly corresponds to TRBD1 (5 bases). The end of the DNA fits TRBJ2-7 better, so the J call may be wrong. The CDR3 extends over 13 amino acids. CDR1 and CDR2 from the germline V gene are KGHSH and LQKENI. CDR3 amino acids: CASSPPSRAEQYF. The DNA of the CDR3 is TGTGCCAGCTCACCACCGTCCAGGGCCGAGCAGTACTTC.

V gene TRBV10-3 combines with J gene TRBJ2-5; D is unresolved. The DNA end is more similar to TRBJ2-7, so the J call may be wrong. The germline CDR1 and CDR2 sequences are ENHRY and SYGVKD. The CDR3 has 11 amino acids. The CDR3: CAIRTPYEQYF. The CDR3 nucleotides are TGTGCCATCAGGACTCCCTACGAGCAGTACTTC.

Notes on this clone: Germline is not matched at one junction end, which may reflect a read error. The CDR3 loop is CSSSFLSTGSSYEQYF. The DNA for the CDR3 is TGTTCCAGCAGCTTCCTCTCGACAGGGAGCTCCTACGAGCAGTACTTC. This chain connects TRBV7-9 to TRBJ2-7, with TRBD1 matching 7 bases. Germline V CDR1 and CDR2: SEHNR, FQNEAQ (reference sequence). The CDR3 length is 16 residues.

This clone appeared a single time. The junction differs from germline at one of its ends, possibly a read error. The rearrangement uses TRBV30 and TRBJ1-2, with TRBD1 matching 7 bases. The CDR3 totals 13 residues. CDR1 is GTSNPN, CDR2 SVGIG, per germline (reference sequence). The CDR3: CAWTHRDSYGHTF. In DNA form, the CDR3 reads TGTGCCTGGACCCACCGGGACAGCTATGGCCACACCTTC.

The CDR3 spells CASSYTTGGGSYEQYF. The CDR3 DNA follows: TGTGCCAGCAGCTACACTACAGGGGGCGGCTCCTACGAGCAGTACTTC. The chain joins TRBV11-2 to TRBJ2-7, with 9 positions matching TRBD1. The CDR3 sequence is 16 residues long. Germline V gives CDR1 SGHAT, CDR2 FQNNGV. The V and J ends lost 4 bases and 0 bases, in that order; junction bases with no gene match: 7.

This chain joins TRBV5-4 and TRBJ2-5, with TRBD2 matching 8 bases. Germline-derived CDR1 and CDR2 are SGHNT and YYREEE (reference sequence). V dropped 4 bases and J dropped 5; count of bases not matched to a gene: 10. The CDR3 sequence is 15 residues long. The CDR3 nucleotides read TGTGCCAGCAGCCCGGGAGGGAGTTCCGCGGAGACCCAGTACTTC. Translated: CASSPGGSSAETQYF.

The chain combines TRBV29-1 with TRBJ2-7; D is unclear. Trimming removed 7 bases from V and 5 bases from J, with 12 bases in between. This CDR3 is built from 11 residues. CDR1 is SQVTM and CDR2 is ANQGSEA in the germline V gene. The CDR3 loop reads CSGTSSDEQYF. The CDR3 DNA is TGCAGCGGTACGAGTTCGGACGAGCAGTACTTC.

The chain uses TRBV6-5 and TRBJ1-6; D not resolved. CDR1 is MNHEY and CDR2 is SVGAGI in the germline V gene. This CDR3 is 15 amino acids long. The ends were cut back, 3 bases at V and 0 bases at J, with 6 bases in the middle. Written as DNA, the CDR3 is TGTGCCAGCAGTTATTCCGGCTCCTATAATTCACCCCTCCACTTT. It codes for CASSYSGSYNSPLHF.

This chain links TRBV4-3 with TRBJ2-2; 7 bases line up with TRBD2. There are 16 residues in the CDR3. J gave up 5 bases and V 1 base, and 7 bases lay outside the gene matches. Looked up from germline, CDR1 is LGHNA and CDR2 is YSLEER. Written as DNA, the CDR3 is TGCGCCAGCAGCCAAGGCGGCGGGGGTGAAACCGGGGAGCTGTTTTTT. It yields the protein CASSQGGGGETGELFF.

Turning to this clone: Compared with germline, one end of the junction differs, possibly owing to a read error. The chain recombines TRBV27 with TRBJ2-1; TRBD2 matches at 7 bases. The V gene's germline CDR1 is MNHEY and CDR2 SMNVEV (reference sequence). The CDR3 extends over 15 amino acids. This chain's CDR3 is CASSLGVAGGEFEIF. DNA of the CDR3: TGTGCCAGCAGTTTAGGGGTAGCGGGTGGGGAGTTTGAGATCTTC.

The sample holds a few counts of this clone. The genes are TRBV28 and TRBJ1-3, with 7 bases lining up with TRBD1. The CDR3 is 14 residues long. CDR1 is MDHEN and CDR2 is SYDVKM in the germline V gene. V shed 4 bases and J 4 bases; nucleotides not matched to a gene: 4. This CDR3 reads CASSSTGQGNTIYF. DNA for the CDR3: TGTGCCAGCAGTTCGACAGGGCAGGGAAACACCATATATTTT.